This T cell receptor (beta chain) was obtained from a study of T cell responses to AZD1222 COVID-19 vaccine. Study conclusions and caveats: Clonal diversity was possibly underestimated, and the donors were mostly white British, with more females. Compared with day 0, the breadth and depth of the Spike-specific TCR repertoire rose significantly after two doses of AZD1222. Researchers took repertoire samples only after the peak T cell response had come.

Profiled with immunoSEQ multiplex PCR; TCRdb holds only in-frame clones, not every one. The top ten clones hold 2.4% of a sample with 95,000 to 150,000 clones, around 85% of them seen once. Worth noting for this clone: Its target is not known.

The CDR3 has 12 residues. With 3 bases removed from V and 4 bases from J, the gap between germline ends came to 6 bases. This specimen was peripheral blood, taken on day 0 of AZD1222 vaccination. This chain links TRBV12-3 or TRBV12-4 with TRBJ2-5; D is undetermined. The TCR was taken from an adult in good health. The CDR3: CASSFWRETQYF. CDR3 bases: TGTGCCAGCAGTTTTTGGAGAGAGACCCAGTACTTC.